Listed here are 4 T cell receptor beta chains from one sample, sequenced in a study of T cells after yellow fever vaccination (dated by TCRdb to the late 2010s). Preparation of the library involved 5' RACE. Sequencing used an Illumina HiSeq 2500. The raw public data were reprocessed by TCRdb itself: fastp quality trimming at Q25, MiXCR clonotype calling, in-frame beta chains only. A single entry per CDR3 protein holds the most common genes and DNA from its merged rows. The sample includes 250,000 or so distinct CDR3 sequences, with roughly 6.3% observed a single time. In total, the top ten clones hold about 0.95% of the sample. The treatment or condition label here, explained by the study, means: live attenuated yellow fever vaccine strain. The sample was CD4+ T cells sorted from PBMCs, taken on the day of the yellow fever booster vaccination. These receptors all stem from a man between 25 and 39 years old who received the YFV17D yellow fever vaccine.

This clonotype was picked up many times. The rearrangement uses TRBV20-1 and TRBJ2-7; TRBD1 agrees at 11 bases. V shed 0 bases and J 3 bases; nucleotides not matched to a gene: 13. There are 18 residues in the CDR3. Germline-derived CDR1 and CDR2 are DFQATT and SNEGSKA (reference sequence). The CDR3 bases are TGCAGTGCTAGAGATGCTCGGCGGGACAGGGGGAAGATCTACGAGCAGTACTTC. Translated: CSARDARRDRGKIYEQYF.

V and J are TRBV30 and TRBJ2-3; D possibly corresponds to TRBD2 (6 bases). This CDR3 spans 16 amino acids. Germline CDR1 and CDR2: GTSNPN and SVGIG (reference sequence). The V gene lost 1 base and the J gene lost 3 bases, with 17 bases spanning the gap. As DNA, the CDR3 is TGTGCCTGGAGTGCCCTAATCGGGAGAGTTACAGATACGCAGTATTTT. This encodes CAWSALIGRVTDTQYF.

In its sample, this clonotype was seen many times. The genes are TRBV29-1 and TRBJ2-5, with 7 bases fitting TRBD2. V gave up 2 bases and J gave up 5 bases; unmatched junction bases: 2. The germline V gene encodes CDR1 SQVTM and CDR2 ANQGSEA. CDR3 length equals 12 residues. CDR3 protein: CSVEFGRETQYF. CDR3 DNA: TGCAGCGTTGAATTCGGGAGGGAGACCCAGTACTTC. Filled out from reference TRBV29-1 and TRBJ2-5, the complete variable domain reads SAVISQKPSRDICQRGTSLTIQCQVDSQVTMMFWYRQQPGQSLTLIATANQGSEATYESGFVIDKFPISRPNLTFSTLTVSNMSPEDSSIYLCSVEFGRETQYFGPGTRLLVL.

The genes are TRBV20-1 and TRBJ2-1; D possibly corresponds to TRBD2 (6 bases). CDR1 and CDR2 from the germline V gene are DFQATT and SNEGSKA (reference sequence). Trimming took 1 base from V and 4 from J, leaving 17 bases between them. This CDR3 comprises 16 residues. The CDR3 reads CSARAVRGSKYNEQFF. The CDR3 DNA reads TGCAGTGCTAGAGCCGTTCGGGGGAGTAAGTACAATGAGCAGTTCTTC.